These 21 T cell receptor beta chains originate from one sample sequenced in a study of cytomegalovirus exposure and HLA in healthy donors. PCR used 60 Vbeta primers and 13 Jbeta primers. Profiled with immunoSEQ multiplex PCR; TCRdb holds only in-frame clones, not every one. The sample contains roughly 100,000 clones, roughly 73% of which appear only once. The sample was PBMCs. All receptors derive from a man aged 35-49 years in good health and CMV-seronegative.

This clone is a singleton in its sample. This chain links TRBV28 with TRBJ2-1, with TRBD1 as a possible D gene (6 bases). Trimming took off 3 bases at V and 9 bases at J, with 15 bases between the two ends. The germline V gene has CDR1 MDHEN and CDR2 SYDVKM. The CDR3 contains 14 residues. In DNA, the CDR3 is TGTGCCAGCAGTTTGAGGGGGTTTATAGGTGAGCAGTTCTTC. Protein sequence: CASSLRGFIGEQFF.

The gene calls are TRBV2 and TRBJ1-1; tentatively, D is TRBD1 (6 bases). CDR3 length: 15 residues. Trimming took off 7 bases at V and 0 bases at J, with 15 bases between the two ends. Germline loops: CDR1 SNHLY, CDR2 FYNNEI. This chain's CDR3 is CASTLRGYMNTEAFF. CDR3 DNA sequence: TGTGCCAGCACTCTAAGGGGGTACATGAACACTGAAGCTTTCTTT. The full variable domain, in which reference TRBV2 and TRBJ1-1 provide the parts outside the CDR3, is EPEVTQTPSHQVTQMGQEVILRCVPISNHLYFYWYRQILGQKVEFLVSFYNNEISEKSEIFDDQFSVERPDGSNFTLKIRSTKLEDSAMYFCASTLRGYMNTEAFFGQGTRLTVV.

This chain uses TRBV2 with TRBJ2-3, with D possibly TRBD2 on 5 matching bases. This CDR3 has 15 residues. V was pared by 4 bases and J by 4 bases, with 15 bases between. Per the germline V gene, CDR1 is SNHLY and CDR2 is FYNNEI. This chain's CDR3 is CASSGRVGVADTQYF. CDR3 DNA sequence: TGTGCCAGCAGTGGAAGGGTCGGGGTCGCAGATACGCAGTATTTT. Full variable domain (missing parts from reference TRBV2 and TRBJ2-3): EPEVTQTPSHQVTQMGQEVILRCVPISNHLYFYWYRQILGQKVEFLVSFYNNEISEKSEIFDDQFSVERPDGSNFTLKIRSTKLEDSAMYFCASSGRVGVADTQYFGPGTRLTVL.

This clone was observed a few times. This CDR3 reads CASSLGVSGGANEKLFF. CDR3 in DNA: TGCGCCAGCAGCTTGGGGGTCTCAGGGGGCGCGAATGAAAAACTGTTTTTT. The gene calls are TRBV5-1 and TRBJ1-4, with TRBD1 matching over 8 bases. Germline V gene lookup returns CDR1 SGHRS and CDR2 YFSETQ. The CDR3 length is 17 residues. V gave up 0 bases and J gave up 5 bases; unmatched junction bases: 9.

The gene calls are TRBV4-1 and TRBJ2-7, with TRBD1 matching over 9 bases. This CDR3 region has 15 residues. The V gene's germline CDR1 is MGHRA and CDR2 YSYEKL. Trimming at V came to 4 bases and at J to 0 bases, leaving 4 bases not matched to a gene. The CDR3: CASSRPGQGSYEQYF. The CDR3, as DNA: TGCGCCAGCAGCCGACCGGGACAGGGCTCCTACGAGCAGTACTTC.

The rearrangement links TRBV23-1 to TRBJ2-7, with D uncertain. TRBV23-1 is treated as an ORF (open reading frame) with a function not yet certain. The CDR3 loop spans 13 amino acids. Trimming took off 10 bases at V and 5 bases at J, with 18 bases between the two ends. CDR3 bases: TGCGCCAACCAGTTAACCCCAACCCACGAGCAGTACTTC. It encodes CANQLTPTHEQYF.

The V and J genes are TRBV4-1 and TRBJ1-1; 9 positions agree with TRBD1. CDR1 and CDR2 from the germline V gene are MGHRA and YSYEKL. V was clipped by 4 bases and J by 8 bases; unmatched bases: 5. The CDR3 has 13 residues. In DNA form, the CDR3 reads TGCGCCAGCAGCCTCAAACAGGGGGCGGAAGCTTTCTTT. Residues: CASSLKQGAEAFF.

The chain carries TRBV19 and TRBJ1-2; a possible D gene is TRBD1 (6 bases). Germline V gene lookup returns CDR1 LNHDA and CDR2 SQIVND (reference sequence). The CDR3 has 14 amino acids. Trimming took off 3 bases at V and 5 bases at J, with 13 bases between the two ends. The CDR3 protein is CASSILSQGYGYTF. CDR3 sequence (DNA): TGTGCCAGTAGTATCCTTTCCCAGGGGTATGGCTACACCTTC.

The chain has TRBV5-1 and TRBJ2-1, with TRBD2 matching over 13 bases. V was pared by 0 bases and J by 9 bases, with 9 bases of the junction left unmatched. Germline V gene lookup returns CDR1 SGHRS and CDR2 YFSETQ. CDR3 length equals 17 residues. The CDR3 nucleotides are TGCGCCAGCAGCTTGGGACTAGCGGGGGGCCGGGTAGGTGAGCAGTTCTTC. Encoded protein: CASSLGLAGGRVGEQFF. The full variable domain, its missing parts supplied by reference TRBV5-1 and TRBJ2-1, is KAGVTQTPRYLIKTRGQQVTLSCSPISGHRSVSWYQQTPGQGLQFLFEYFSETQRNKGNFPGRFSGRQFSNSRSEMNVSTLELGDSALYLCASSLGLAGGRVGEQFFGPGTRLTVL.

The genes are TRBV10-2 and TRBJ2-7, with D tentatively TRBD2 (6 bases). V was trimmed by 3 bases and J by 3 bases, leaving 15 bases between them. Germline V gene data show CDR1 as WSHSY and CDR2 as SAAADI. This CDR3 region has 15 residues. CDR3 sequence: CASSDDPAGFYEQYF. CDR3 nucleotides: TGCGCCAGCAGTGACGACCCGGCGGGGTTCTACGAGCAGTACTTC.

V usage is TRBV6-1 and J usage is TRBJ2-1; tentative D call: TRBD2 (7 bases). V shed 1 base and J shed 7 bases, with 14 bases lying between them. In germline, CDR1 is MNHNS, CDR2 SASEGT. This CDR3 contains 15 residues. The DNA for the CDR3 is TGTGCCAGCAGTGAAGAGGGGGGGGCTCGGAATGAGCAGTTCTTC. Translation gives CASSEEGGARNEQFF.

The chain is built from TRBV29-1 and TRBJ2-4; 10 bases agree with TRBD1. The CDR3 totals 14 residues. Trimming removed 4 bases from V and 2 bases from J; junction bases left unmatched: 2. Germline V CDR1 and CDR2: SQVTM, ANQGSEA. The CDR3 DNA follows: TGCAGCGTTGGGACAGGGGGGACCAAAAACATTCAGTACTTC. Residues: CSVGTGGTKNIQYF.

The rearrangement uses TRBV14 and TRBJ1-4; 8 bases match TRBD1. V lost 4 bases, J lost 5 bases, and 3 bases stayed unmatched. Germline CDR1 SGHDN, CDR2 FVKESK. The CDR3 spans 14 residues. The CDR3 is CASSPGGGNEKLFF. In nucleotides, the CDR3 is TGTGCCAGCAGCCCAGGGGGCGGGAATGAAAAACTGTTTTTT.

The CDR3, as DNA: TGTGCCAGCAGCGTACAGGGGGGCCGGAGCAATGAGCAGTTCTTC. Its protein product is CASSVQGGRSNEQFF. The chain has TRBV9 and TRBJ2-1, with D tentatively TRBD1 (7 bases). The CDR3 covers 15 residues. V lost 1 base to trimming and J lost 6 bases, with 14 bases between them. Looked up from germline, CDR1 is SGDLS and CDR2 is YYNGEE.

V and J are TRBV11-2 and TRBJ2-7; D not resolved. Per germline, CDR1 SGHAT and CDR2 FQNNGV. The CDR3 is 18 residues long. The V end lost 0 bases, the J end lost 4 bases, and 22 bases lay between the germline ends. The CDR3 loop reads CASSLDRPRSASGYEQYF. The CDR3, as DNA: TGTGCCAGCAGCTTAGACCGCCCCCGCAGCGCTTCTGGGTACGAGCAGTACTTC.

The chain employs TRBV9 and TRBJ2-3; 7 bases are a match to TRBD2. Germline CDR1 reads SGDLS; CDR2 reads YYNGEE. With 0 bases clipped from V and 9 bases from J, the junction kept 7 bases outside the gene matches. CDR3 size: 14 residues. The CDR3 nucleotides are TGTGCCAGCAGCGTAGTGGCGGGGGAAGGGACGCAGTATTTT. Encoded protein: CASSVVAGEGTQYF.

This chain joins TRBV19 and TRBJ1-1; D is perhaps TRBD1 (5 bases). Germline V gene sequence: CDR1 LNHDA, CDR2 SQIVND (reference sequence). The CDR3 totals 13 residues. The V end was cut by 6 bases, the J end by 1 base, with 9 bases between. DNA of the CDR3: TGTGCCAGTAGGAATCAGGGGAACACTGAAGCTTTCTTT. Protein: CASRNQGNTEAFF.

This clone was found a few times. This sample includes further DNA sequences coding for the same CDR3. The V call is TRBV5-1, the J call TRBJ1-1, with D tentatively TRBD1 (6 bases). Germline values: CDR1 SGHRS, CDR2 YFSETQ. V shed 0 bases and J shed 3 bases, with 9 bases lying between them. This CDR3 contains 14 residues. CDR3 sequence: CASSLEQGYTEAFF. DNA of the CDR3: TGCGCCAGCAGCTTGGAACAGGGATACACTGAAGCTTTCTTT. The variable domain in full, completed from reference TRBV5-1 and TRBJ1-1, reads KAGVTQTPRYLIKTRGQQVTLSCSPISGHRSVSWYQQTPGQGLQFLFEYFSETQRNKGNFPGRFSGRQFSNSRSEMNVSTLELGDSALYLCASSLEQGYTEAFFGQGTRLTVV.

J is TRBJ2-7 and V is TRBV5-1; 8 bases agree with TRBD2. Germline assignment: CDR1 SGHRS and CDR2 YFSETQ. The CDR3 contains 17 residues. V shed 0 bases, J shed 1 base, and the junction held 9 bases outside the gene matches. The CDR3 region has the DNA TGCGCCAGCAGCTTGGACGGTCTGAGCGGGGGATCCTACGAGCAGTACTTC. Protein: CASSLDGLSGGSYEQYF.

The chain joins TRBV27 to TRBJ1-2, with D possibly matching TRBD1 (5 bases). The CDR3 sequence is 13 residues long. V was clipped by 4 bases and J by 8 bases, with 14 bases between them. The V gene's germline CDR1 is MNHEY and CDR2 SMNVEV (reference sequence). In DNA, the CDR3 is TGTGCCAGCAGTTACCGGGACTATAGCGGCTACACCTTC. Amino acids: CASSYRDYSGYTF.

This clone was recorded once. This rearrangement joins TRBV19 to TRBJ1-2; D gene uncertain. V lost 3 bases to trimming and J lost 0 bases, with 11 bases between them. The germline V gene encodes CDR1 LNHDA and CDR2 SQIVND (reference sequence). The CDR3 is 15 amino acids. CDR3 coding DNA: TGTGCCAGTAGTATTCAAGAGGCAGCTAACTATGGCTACACCTTC. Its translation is CASSIQEAANYGYTF.